The subject of this entry is one T cell receptor beta chain. The antigen is undetermined. Using immunoSEQ multiplex PCR, the repertoire was profiled, and TCRdb retains in-frame clones only, with some absent. In the table there are over 14,000 clones, roughly nine tenths of which are singletons. The source of the sample is a study of PD-1 blockade in classical Hodgkin lymphoma. Points from the study as a whole: Underlying causes for the observed repertoire differences were not defined, possibly disease activity or prior therapy. At baseline, newly diagnosed patients reportedly showed less TCR diversity than healthy donors.

The CDR3 length is 13 residues. With V trimmed by 9 bases and J by 5 bases, 5 bases remained unmatched. In germline, CDR1 is SGHRS, CDR2 YFSETQ. Time point described: newly diagnosed, previously untreated cHL patient sample. Magnetic negative selection of thawed PBMCs yielded the CD8+ T cells. The chain links TRBV5-1 to TRBJ1-6; 7 bases are a match to TRBD1. The receptor was derived from a human donor with classical Hodgkin lymphoma. Sequencing input: CD8+ T cells from blood. CDR3 bases: TGCGCCACCAGGGGGACGGATAATTCACCCCTCCACTTT. It translates to CATRGTDNSPLHF.